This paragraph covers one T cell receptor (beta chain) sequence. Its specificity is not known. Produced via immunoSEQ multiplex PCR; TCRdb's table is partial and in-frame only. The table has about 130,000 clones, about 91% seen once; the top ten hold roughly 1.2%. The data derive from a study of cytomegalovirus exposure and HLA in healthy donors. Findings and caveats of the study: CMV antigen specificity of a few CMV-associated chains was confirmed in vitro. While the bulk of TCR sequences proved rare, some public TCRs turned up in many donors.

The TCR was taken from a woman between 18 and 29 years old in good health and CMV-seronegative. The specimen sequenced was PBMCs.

The CDR3 nucleotides are TGTGCCAGCAGCCTCGACCGGAGCTCCTACAATGAGCAGTTCTTC. Its protein product is CASSLDRSSYNEQFF. V gene TRBV27 combines with J gene TRBJ2-1; D is undetermined. The CDR3 totals 15 residues. V lost 6 bases and J 0 bases, leaving 12 bases between the germline ends. Per the germline V gene, CDR1 is MNHEY and CDR2 is SMNVEV (reference sequence).